Each of the 31 T cell receptor beta chains below was sequenced from the same sample in a study of T cell responses to AZD1222 COVID-19 vaccine. Here immunoSEQ multiplex PCR was the method, and the copy in TCRdb shows in-frame clones only, minus some. The repertoire holds 95,000 to 150,000 clones, with 89% as singletons. Sequencing used peripheral blood, obtained on day 0 of AZD1222 vaccination. All receptors derive from an adult in good health.

V is TRBV5-6 and J is TRBJ2-7; 7 nucleotides agree with TRBD1. Germline V gene data show CDR1 as SGHDT and CDR2 as YYEEEE. V shed 4 bases, J shed 3 bases, and the junction held 10 bases outside the gene matches. The CDR3 runs to 15 residues. The CDR3 here is CASSRQGNYYYEQYF. DNA of the CDR3: TGTGCCAGCAGCCGACAGGGTAACTACTACTACGAGCAGTACTTC.

Only one count was recorded for this clone. The rearrangement links TRBV28 to TRBJ1-1; D unresolved. Germline values: CDR1 MDHEN, CDR2 SYDVKM. The V gene lost 7 bases and the J gene lost 0 bases, with 9 bases spanning the gap. This CDR3 is built from 13 residues. The CDR3 bases are TGTGCCAGCACCACGCATCTGAACACTGAAGCTTTCTTT. This translates into CASTTHLNTEAFF. Based on the CDR3 plus reference TRBV28 and TRBJ1-1, the full variable domain is DVKVTQSSRYLVKRTGEKVFLECVQDMDHENMFWYRQDPGLGLRLIYFSYDVKMKEKGDIPEGYSVSREKKERFSLILESASTNQTSMYLCASTTHLNTEAFFGQGTRLTVV.

This clone was seen a few times. The CDR3: CASSPGQHTQYF. The CDR3 nucleotides read TGTGCCAGCAGCCCGGGACAACATACGCAGTATTTT. This rearrangement joins TRBV14 to TRBJ2-3; a possible D gene is TRBD1 (6 bases). The CDR3 loop spans 12 amino acids. Germline V lookup: CDR1 SGHDN, CDR2 FVKESK. Trimming pared 4 bases from V and 7 bases from J, leaving 9 bases between. The full variable domain, in which reference TRBV14 and TRBJ2-3 provide the parts outside the CDR3, is EAGVTQFPSHSVIEKGQTVTLRCDPISGHDNLYWYRRVMGKEIKFLLHFVKESKQDESGMPNNRFLAERTGGTYSTLKVQPAELEDSGVYFCASSPGQHTQYFGPGTRLTVL.

In its sample, this clone was seen a few times. The chain couples TRBV19 to TRBJ1-5; tentatively, D is TRBD1 (5 bases). Germline lookup yields CDR1 LNHDA and CDR2 SQIVND (reference sequence). Trimming took 4 bases from V and 2 from J, leaving 15 bases between them. This CDR3 comprises 16 residues. The CDR3 loop is CASSTTGTGGNQPQHF. DNA for the CDR3: TGTGCCAGTAGTACCACCGGGACGGGTGGCAATCAGCCCCAGCATTTT. The full variable domain, in which reference TRBV19 and TRBJ1-5 provide the parts outside the CDR3, is DGGITQSPKYLFRKEGQNVTLSCEQNLNHDAMYWYRQDPGQGLRLIYYSQIVNDFQKGDIAEGYSVSREKKESFPLTVTSAQKNPTAFYLCASSTTGTGGNQPQHFGDGTRLSIL.

CDR3 coding DNA: TGTGCCTGGACAGACCTCTCTGGAAACACCATATATTTT. Residues: CAWTDLSGNTIYF. The chain employs TRBV30 and TRBJ1-3; D ambiguous. Germline assignment: CDR1 GTSNPN and CDR2 SVGIG (reference sequence). The V end was cut by 4 bases, the J end by 0 bases, with 7 bases between. The CDR3 runs to 13 residues.

The chain has TRBV5-1 and TRBJ1-1; D may be TRBD1 (6 bases). This CDR3 is built from 16 residues. Germline V gene data show CDR1 as SGHRS and CDR2 as YFSETQ. V was trimmed by 0 bases and J by 0 bases, leaving 12 bases between them. CDR3 DNA: TGCGCCAGCAGCTTGGCCAGGGGCGACATGAACACTGAAGCTTTCTTT. Encoded protein: CASSLARGDMNTEAFF.

The chain is built from TRBV19 and TRBJ1-1; the D is unclear. CDR3 length equals 16 residues. Trimming stripped 7 bases from V and 4 bases from J, with 22 bases between. From germline, CDR1 is LNHDA and CDR2 SQIVND (reference sequence). In DNA, the CDR3 is TGTGCCAGTACCTTACCCGGACGGGGAGGGAGCACTGAAGCTTTCTTT. It is translated as CASTLPGRGGSTEAFF.

The chain employs TRBV6-5 and TRBJ1-1; 7 nucleotides match TRBD1. J lost 6 bases, V lost 6 bases, and 13 bases had no gene match. The CDR3 is made up of 15 amino acids. Per the germline V gene, CDR1 is MNHEY and CDR2 is SVGAGI. The CDR3 DNA is TGTGCCAGCAGCGAGGGGTCAGGGGGTATCCCTGAAGCTTTCTTT. As protein: CASSEGSGGIPEAFF.

The chain links TRBV2 to TRBJ2-2; a weak D match, TRBD1 (6 bases). The ends were cut back, 7 bases at V and 4 bases at J, with 10 bases in the middle. Germline V lookup: CDR1 SNHLY, CDR2 FYNNEI. The length of the CDR3 is 13 residues. This CDR3 reads CASKDSGTGELFF. DNA of the CDR3: TGTGCCAGCAAGGACAGCGGCACCGGGGAGCTGTTTTTT.

The genes are TRBV6-5 and TRBJ1-5, with 8 bases matching TRBD1. The germline V gene encodes CDR1 MNHEY and CDR2 SVGAGI. J lost 6 bases, V lost 7 bases, and 8 bases had no gene match. The CDR3 extends over 14 amino acids. CDR3 region: CASKGQGARQPQHF. The CDR3 bases are TGTGCCAGCAAGGGCCAGGGGGCGCGTCAGCCCCAGCATTTT.

The rearrangement joins TRBV29-1 to TRBJ1-4, with TRBD1 identical over 7 bases. Trimming cost V 4 bases and J 3 bases; bases outside gene matches: 5. The germline V gene encodes CDR1 SQVTM and CDR2 ANQGSEA. The CDR3 covers 14 residues. CDR3 residues: CSVVSGTANEKLFF. Here the CDR3 DNA reads TGCAGCGTTGTATCGGGGACAGCTAATGAAAAACTGTTTTTT.

The CDR3 DNA is TGCAGCGTTGAACCAGGGCAAGATACGCAGTATTTT. Its protein is CSVEPGQDTQYF. The rearrangement joins TRBV29-1 to TRBJ2-3; D may be TRBD1 (5 bases). In germline, CDR1 is SQVTM, CDR2 ANQGSEA. The CDR3 runs 12 residues. V dropped 2 bases and J dropped 5 bases, with 8 bases sitting between them.

The chain couples TRBV11-2 to TRBJ1-3, with TRBD1 identical over 7 bases. This CDR3 is 15 amino acids long. Unmatched junction bases numbered 4, after V lost 1 base and J lost 4 bases. The germline gives CDR1 SGHAT, CDR2 FQNNGV. The CDR3, as DNA: TGTGCCAGCAGCTTAGTTACAGGGGCAGGAAACACCATATATTTT. This sequence encodes CASSLVTGAGNTIYF.

There are a few counts of this clone. The chain uses TRBV21-1 and TRBJ1-4; the table assigns TRBD1, which was not confirmed against the DNA. TRBV21-1 is flagged as a pseudogene. The CDR3 length is 15 residues. Here the CDR3 reads CASTKLGAAREKLFF. CDR3 DNA sequence: TGTGCCAGCACAAAGCTGGGGGCGGCTCGAGAAAAACTGTTTTTT.

The chain links TRBV5-4 to TRBJ2-1; 12 bases are a match to TRBD2. The CDR3 contains 17 residues. Germline assignment: CDR1 SGHNT and CDR2 YYREEE (reference sequence). The trim removed 0 bases at V and 3 bases at J, leaving 4 bases unmatched. The CDR3 protein is CASSLGLAGGSYNEQFF. DNA of the CDR3: TGTGCCAGCAGCTTGGGGCTAGCGGGGGGGAGCTACAATGAGCAGTTCTTC.

The chain has TRBV5-1 and TRBJ2-5; D is uncertain. Germline V CDR1 and CDR2: SGHRS, YFSETQ. The CDR3 is 14 amino acids. V shed 4 bases and J shed 2 bases, with 12 bases lying between them. The CDR3 nucleotides read TGCGCCAGCAGCCCCGACGGTGGGCAAGAGACCCAGTACTTC. Translating gives CASSPDGGQETQYF.

The gene calls are TRBV28 and TRBJ2-7, with D tentatively TRBD2 (6 bases). Germline V CDR1 and CDR2: MDHEN, SYDVKM. The germline V and J ends were trimmed by 5 bases and 2 bases, with 10 bases remaining between them. The CDR3 sequence is 13 residues long. The CDR3 coding sequence is TGTGCCAGCAGTGGGACTCCAACCTACGAGCAGTACTTC. It codes for CASSGTPTYEQYF.

The chain carries TRBV5-1 and TRBJ2-7; tentative D call: TRBD1 (6 bases). The CDR3 is 16 residues long. The V end lost 2 bases, the J end lost 1 base, and 16 bases lay between the germline ends. Germline V CDR1 and CDR2: SGHRS, YFSETQ. CDR3 sequence: CASSFQGLGVSYEQYF. CDR3 in DNA: TGCGCCAGCAGCTTCCAGGGGTTGGGAGTGTCCTACGAGCAGTACTTC.

This clone was counted a few times. This chain joins TRBV15 and TRBJ1-6; no firm D call. CDR1 and CDR2 from the germline V gene are LNHNV and YYDKDF (reference sequence). The CDR3 loop spans 12 amino acids. Trimming removed 8 bases from V and 8 bases from J, with 10 bases in between. In DNA form, the CDR3 reads TGTGCCACCGGCTTGAGCCATTCACCCCTCCACTTT. Translated: CATGLSHSPLHF.

This chain uses TRBV6-5 with TRBJ2-5, with D possibly matching TRBD1 (6 bases). The CDR3 has 15 residues. The V and J ends lost 0 bases and 4 bases respectively, with 12 bases between them. Germline V gene lookup returns CDR1 MNHEY and CDR2 SVGAGI. The DNA of the CDR3 is TGTGCCAGCAGTTACTCGGGGCAGGGGCGAGAGACCCAGTACTTC. Its translation: CASSYSGQGRETQYF.

The V call is TRBV10-1, the J call TRBJ2-2; D call uncertain. CDR1 and CDR2 from the germline V gene are WNHNN and SYGVQD (reference sequence). This CDR3 spans 14 amino acids. V was clipped by 6 bases and J by 4 bases, with 12 bases between them. CDR3 loop: CASRRAASTGELFF. CDR3 coding DNA: TGCGCCAGCAGACGGGCAGCGAGCACCGGGGAGCTGTTTTTT.

The chain's CDR3 is CASSFSQFQETQYF. Here the CDR3 DNA reads TGTGCCAGCAGTTTTAGTCAGTTTCAAGAGACCCAGTACTTC. The chain carries TRBV27 and TRBJ2-5; no reliable D call. V lost 3 bases and J lost 2, with 10 bases in between. This CDR3 contains 14 residues. The germline gives CDR1 MNHEY, CDR2 SMNVEV (reference sequence).

For the CDR3, the DNA is TGCGCCAGCAGCGGCGGGACAGGCGGCTCTGGAAACACCATATATTTT. It is translated as CASSGGTGGSGNTIYF. The chain uses TRBV5-1 and TRBJ1-3, with TRBD1 matching over 8 bases. CDR3 length: 16 residues. From germline, CDR1 is SGHRS and CDR2 YFSETQ. Trimming at V came to 4 bases and at J to 0 bases, leaving 6 bases not matched to a gene.

This clone was counted a single time. The chain couples TRBV19 to TRBJ1-1; D remains ambiguous. Germline V lookup: CDR1 LNHDA, CDR2 SQIVND (reference sequence). Trimming removed 1 base from V and 1 base from J, with 13 bases in between. The CDR3 is 16 residues long. DNA of the CDR3: TGTGCCAGTAGTATAGGGGTCGGGGTCTGGAACACTGAAGCTTTCTTT. This sequence encodes CASSIGVGVWNTEAFF.

This sequence joins TRBV5-1 and TRBJ2-3; 8 bases are shared with TRBD2. Per the germline V gene, CDR1 is SGHRS and CDR2 is YFSETQ. This CDR3 has 15 amino acids. The V gene end was trimmed by 4 bases and the J gene end by 4 bases; junction bases not matched to a gene: 8. CDR3: CASSSSGGAPDTQYF. The CDR3 DNA follows: TGCGCCAGCAGCAGCTCGGGGGGGGCTCCAGATACGCAGTATTTT.

CDR3 bases: TGTGCCAGCAGTGGGGCAGGGGGCCGCATGAACACTGAAGCTTTCTTT. Residues: CASSGAGGRMNTEAFF. The chain links TRBV3-1 (or the pseudogene TRBV3-2) to TRBJ1-1, with 8 bases matching TRBD1. This CDR3 region has 16 residues. Germline assignment: CDR1 LGHDT and CDR2 YNNKEL (reference sequence). The trim removed 6 bases at V and 0 bases at J, leaving 9 bases unmatched.

The chain uses TRBV19 and TRBJ1-2; D might be TRBD1 (5 bases). V dropped 1 base and J dropped 2 bases, with 11 bases sitting between them. The germline gives CDR1 LNHDA, CDR2 SQIVND (reference sequence). The CDR3 runs 15 residues. CDR3 loop: CASSIVSGTNYGYTF. CDR3 sequence (DNA): TGTGCCAGTAGTATAGTGTCCGGGACGAACTATGGCTACACCTTC.

The chain combines TRBV11-3 with TRBJ2-3; TRBD2 matches at 8 bases. After removal of 5 bases from V and 4 bases from J, the junction contained 8 bases not matched to a gene. Germline lookup yields CDR1 SGHNT and CDR2 YENEEA. The CDR3 has 15 amino acids. The CDR3 here is CASSPGGDSPDTQYF. CDR3 sequence (DNA): TGTGCCAGCAGCCCCGGGGGGGACTCCCCAGATACGCAGTATTTT.

The chain employs TRBV3-1 (or the pseudogene TRBV3-2) and TRBJ2-1, with D perhaps TRBD2 (6 bases). V dropped 1 base and J dropped 0 bases, with 10 bases sitting between them. In germline, CDR1 is LGHDT, CDR2 YNNKEL (reference sequence). This CDR3 region has 16 residues. The CDR3 region is CASSQGRGPSYNEQFF. The DNA for the CDR3 is TGTGCCAGCAGCCAAGGGAGGGGACCCTCCTACAATGAGCAGTTCTTC.

This chain links TRBV28 with TRBJ2-2; no reliable D call. V lost 8 bases to trimming and J lost 0 bases, with 7 bases between them. The CDR3 extends over 13 amino acids. Germline V gene lookup returns CDR1 MDHEN and CDR2 SYDVKM. This chain's CDR3 is CASGPSNTGELFF. In DNA, the CDR3 is TGTGCCAGCGGACCGTCGAACACCGGGGAGCTGTTTTTT.

The genes are TRBV5-1 and TRBJ2-3, with 14 bases fitting TRBD2. V dropped 4 bases and J dropped 2; count of bases not matched to a gene: 6. The CDR3 spans 17 residues. Germline-derived CDR1 and CDR2 are SGHRS and YFSETQ. The CDR3 protein is CASSKGTSGGYTDTQYF. CDR3 bases: TGCGCCAGCAGCAAGGGGACTAGCGGGGGCTACACAGATACGCAGTATTTT.